The present T cell receptor (beta chain) was sequenced within a study of T-cell reconstitution after alpha-beta-depleted transplantation in children. CDR1 is SGHRS, CDR2 YFSETQ, per germline. Trimming cost V 0 bases and J 7 bases; bases outside gene matches: 6. This CDR3 has 16 residues. Unique molecular identifiers tagged the TCRbeta library. Via MiXCR, TCRdb re-called the PCR reads, giving one row per CDR3 protein. The data contain about 460,000 distinct CDR3 sequences, more than 9.5% of them seen just once; the ten biggest clones take up about 15%. The TCR originated in a female patient between 2 and 15 years old who had a stem cell transplant for aplastic anemia, so the T cells may come from the graft donor. The chain has TRBV5-1 and TRBJ2-1, with 11 positions matching TRBD1. The specimen comprised PBMCs, mostly from graft donor cells, sampled 180 days after TCRalphabeta/CD19-depleted stem cell transplant. The CDR3 region has the DNA TGCGCCAGCAGCTTGGTTCCCGGACAGGGGGCGAATGAGCAGTTCTTC. Residues: CASSLVPGQGANEQFF.